This T cell receptor (beta chain) was captured by sequencing in a study of T cell repertoires in cytomegalovirus infection. Whole-study context: It can be stated that public TCR beta signatures indicated CMV infection as well as a matching HLA type.

The sample holds a few counts of this clonotype. Antigen: not known. MiXCR, run by TCRdb on the reads, gives a single entry per CDR3 protein. The data contain about 110,000 distinct CDR3 sequences, roughly a tenth of them singletons. Germline CDR1 SGHTA, CDR2 FQGNSA. The CDR3 runs to 15 residues. V was pared by 3 bases and J by 2 bases, with 6 bases of the junction left unmatched. Study-level points and caveats: Identification of carriers of CMV plus the relevant HLA was performed using cumulative public TCR beta family frequency.

Sequenced material: PBMCs, sequenced either directly or after in vitro stimulation (not recorded which). The receptor's source is a human donor in good health (CMV status not recorded). Some clones in this sample may be carry-over from other donors' samples. The chain couples TRBV7-2 to TRBJ1-2, with 7 bases lining up with TRBD1. This chain's CDR3 is CASSLPGGANYGYTF. The DNA for the CDR3 is TGTGCCAGCAGCTTGCCAGGGGGGGCGAACTATGGCTACACCTTC.